This T cell receptor (beta chain) was captured in a study of blood T cells in healthy people across ages. PCR was performed a second time for roughly 7 to 12 cycles using a sample-barcoded 5' primer and a J-beta primer mix. A single record per CDR3 protein comes from TCRdb applying MiXCR to the 5' RACE reads. In the table there are about 970,000 distinct CDR3 sequences, about 51% of which are singletons. General study results and limits: Observed TCR beta diversity per million T cells went down as age went up. This fall followed a roughly linear course with age. Long-lived and aged donors differed, with more naive CD4+ cells and higher diversity in the long-lived. A strong correlation between TCR beta diversity and naive T cell percentage was seen.

Regarding this clonotype: Its antigen is still unknown.

The ends were cut back, 7 bases at V and 10 bases at J, with 17 bases in the middle. The CDR3 spans 12 residues. Germline V gives CDR1 SQVTM, CDR2 ANQGSEA. Source material: blood. This TCR derives from an older woman in good health. The chain combines TRBV29-1 with TRBJ2-1; a possible D gene is TRBD2 (5 bases). DNA of the CDR3: TGCAGCGCCCTCCTGGAGTCGGGAGAGCAGTTCTTC. Amino acids: CSALLESGEQFF.